Each of the 8 T cell receptor beta chains below was sequenced from the same sample in a study of blood T cell repertoires in COVID-19. Libraries were prepared by immunoSEQ multiplex PCR; TCRdb keeps only in-frame clonotypes and omits some of them. Here the sample spans 35,000 to 50,000 clones, roughly 88% being singletons. The sample comprised peripheral blood. These receptors were taken from a middle-aged woman with acute or convalescent COVID-19.

CDR3 bases: TGTGCCAGCAGCCGGACGACAGGGCCTAATGAAAAACTGTTTTTT. This gives the protein CASSRTTGPNEKLFF. V and J are TRBV7-9 and TRBJ1-4, with 7 bases lining up with TRBD1. Trimming cost V 5 bases and J 3 bases; bases outside gene matches: 6. The CDR3 has 15 residues. In germline, CDR1 is SEHNR, CDR2 FQNEAQ (reference sequence).

As for this clone: The same CDR3 is also encoded by other DNA sequences in this sample. This sequence joins TRBV12-3 or TRBV12-4 and TRBJ2-1; D unclear. The CDR3 contains 12 residues. Trimming removed 1 base at V and 7 bases at J, with 5 bases between. In DNA, the CDR3 is TGTGCCAGCAGTTTAGGGGCGAATGAGCAGTTCTTC. Translating it yields CASSLGANEQFF.

The chain employs TRBV7-2 and TRBJ1-5, with a tentative D call TRBD1 (5 bases). Germline V gene data show CDR1 as SGHTA and CDR2 as FQGNSA. V lost 1 base and J lost 3, with 13 bases in between. The CDR3 spans 16 residues. CDR3: CASSLEAGFPNQPQHF. CDR3 DNA: TGTGCCAGCAGCTTAGAAGCAGGGTTTCCCAATCAGCCCCAGCATTTT.

The V gene is TRBV3-1 (or the pseudogene TRBV3-2), the J gene TRBJ2-3, with 9 bases matching TRBD2. V dropped 1 base and J dropped 3; count of bases not matched to a gene: 8. Germline V gene data show CDR1 as LGHDT and CDR2 as YNNKEL (reference sequence). There are 17 residues in the CDR3. In DNA form, the CDR3 reads TGTGCCAGCAGCCAAGGGTATCTAGCGGGACCGACAGATACGCAGTATTTT. This encodes CASSQGYLAGPTDTQYF.

The chain combines TRBV7-8 with TRBJ1-5; TRBD1 is a possible D gene (5 bases). V shed 1 base and J shed 1 base, with 8 bases lying between them. The CDR3 covers 15 residues. Germline CDR1 SGHVS, CDR2 FQNEAQ. This CDR3 is CASSLVWTSNQPQHF. CDR3 nucleotide sequence: TGTGCCAGCAGCTTAGTCTGGACAAGCAATCAGCCCCAGCATTTT.

V and J are TRBV19 and TRBJ2-7, with 11 bases fitting TRBD1. CDR3 length equals 15 residues. With 5 bases clipped from V and 3 bases from J, the junction kept 6 bases outside the gene matches. CDR1 LNHDA and CDR2 SQIVND come from the germline V gene (reference sequence). CDR3 nucleotide sequence: TGTGCCAGTAGTCTGGACAGGGGGCCCATCTACGAGCAGTACTTC. This translates into CASSLDRGPIYEQYF.

The CDR3 DNA sequence: TGTGCCAGCACCAGGACAGTTCCTCGTGGCTATGGCTACACCTTC. This codes for CASTRTVPRGYGYTF. The chain uses TRBV7-9 and TRBJ1-2; tentatively, D is TRBD1 (6 bases). The germline CDR1 and CDR2 sequences are SEHNR and FQNEAQ (reference sequence). The CDR3 sequence is 15 residues long. V was shortened by 7 bases and J by 4 bases, with 19 bases between the two germline ends.

This chain uses TRBV2 with TRBJ1-1; 12 positions agree with TRBD1. The CDR3 extends over 14 amino acids. The V gene's germline CDR1 is SNHLY and CDR2 FYNNEI. V shed 1 base and J 11 bases; nucleotides not matched to a gene: 5. The CDR3 here is CASSEGDRGREAFF. The CDR3 DNA reads TGTGCCAGCAGTGAAGGGGACAGGGGGCGGGAGGCTTTCTTT. Full variable domain (rest looked up from reference TRBV2 and TRBJ1-1): EPEVTQTPSHQVTQMGQEVILRCVPISNHLYFYWYRQILGQKVEFLVSFYNNEISEKSEIFDDQFSVERPDGSNFTLKIRSTKLEDSAMYFCASSEGDRGREAFFGQGTRLTVV.